This T cell receptor (beta chain) comes out of a study of T cell repertoires in cytomegalovirus infection. TCRdb independently ran MiXCR on the reads; one entry per CDR3 protein. The sample has some 600,000 distinct CDR3 sequences; roughly a quarter are singletons. About this clonotype itself: A much larger clone differs by one base, so this may be a read error. The CDR3 end shows no conserved phenylalanine or tryptophan, and so a read error is likely.

This TCR came from a human donor in good health (CMV status not recorded). Some clones in this sample may be carry-over from other donors' samples. Sequenced sample: CD8+ T cells from PBMCs.

The CDR3 DNA is TGTGCTAGCAGCTTCGACCTAACCGGGGAGCTGTTTTGT. Protein sequence: CASSFDLTGELFC. The chain is built from TRBV7-7 and TRBJ2-2; D not resolved. Germline CDR1 reads SSHAT; CDR2 reads FNYEAQ (reference sequence). The CDR3 is made up of 13 amino acids.